One sample yielded the 21 T cell receptor beta chains listed below, sequenced in a study of shared clonotypes between healthy human individuals. Generated by immunoSEQ multiplex PCR, the TCRdb table keeps only in-frame clones and is missing some. Among about half a million clones, approximately 79% were seen once, and the ten largest hold roughly 12%. Input material: PBMCs. These receptors were taken from a middle-aged woman in good health. Some clones in this sample may be carry-over from other donors' samples.

This clone was picked up one time. The chain's CDR3 is CASSLDGGAYEQYF. In DNA, the CDR3 is TGCGCCAGCAGCTTGGATGGGGGCGCCTACGAGCAGTACTTC. This chain uses TRBV5-1 with TRBJ2-7, with D possibly being TRBD1 (6 bases). CDR3 size: 14 residues. V gave up 0 bases and J gave up 2 bases, with 9 bases separating them. Per germline, CDR1 SGHRS and CDR2 YFSETQ.

The chain links TRBV19 to TRBJ2-2; D perhaps matches TRBD2 (6 bases). The CDR3 contains 15 residues. Germline CDR1 is LNHDA and CDR2 is SQIVND (reference sequence). With 5 bases removed from V and 4 bases from J, the gap between germline ends came to 14 bases. The CDR3 DNA sequence: TGTGCCAGTAGTCGGTACGGGGGAGGCACCGGGGAGCTGTTTTTT. As protein: CASSRYGGGTGELFF. The full variable domain, in which reference TRBV19 and TRBJ2-2 provide the parts outside the CDR3, is DGGITQSPKYLFRKEGQNVTLSCEQNLNHDAMYWYRQDPGQGLRLIYYSQIVNDFQKGDIAEGYSVSREKKESFPLTVTSAQKNPTAFYLCASSRYGGGTGELFFGEGSRLTVL.

This clone was detected only a few times. The chain links TRBV28 to TRBJ2-7; 11 bases line up with TRBD2. Germline values: CDR1 MDHEN, CDR2 SYDVKM. J gave up 5 bases and V 8 bases, and 2 bases lay outside the gene matches. The CDR3 totals 12 residues. The CDR3 region has the DNA TGTGCCAGCCAACTAGCGGGAGACGAGCAGTACTTC. Translated, it gives CASQLAGDEQYF.

The genes are TRBV7-8 and TRBJ2-1; tentative D call: TRBD2 (6 bases). V was cut by 5 bases and J by 8 bases, with 22 bases left in between. Germline V gives CDR1 SGHVS, CDR2 FQNEAQ. CDR3 size: 16 residues. The CDR3 DNA reads as TGTGCCAGCAGCGCCAGTGGAAGCGGGTCTGTCTATGAGCAGTTCTTC. It codes for CASSASGSGSVYEQFF.

The chain is built from TRBV7-3 and TRBJ2-1; 10 nucleotides line up with TRBD2. Germline V gives CDR1 SGHTA, CDR2 FQGTGA. The CDR3 covers 16 residues. V lost 1 base, J lost 3 bases, and 3 bases stayed unmatched. This CDR3 reads CASSLRAGGGYNEQFF. In nucleotides, the CDR3 is TGTGCCAGCAGCTTAAGAGCGGGAGGGGGCTACAATGAGCAGTTCTTC.

The V gene is TRBV7-3, the J gene TRBJ2-1; 13 bases are a match to TRBD2. This CDR3 comprises 15 residues. CDR1 and CDR2 (germline): SGHTA, FQGTGA. V shed 5 bases, J shed 5 bases, and the junction held 3 bases outside the gene matches. CDR3 sequence: CASSPGTSGNNEQFF. CDR3 in DNA: TGTGCCAGCAGCCCCGGGACTAGCGGGAACAATGAGCAGTTCTTC.

V and J are TRBV29-1 and TRBJ2-7; D may be TRBD1 or TRBD2 (5 bases each). Germline CDR1 is SQVTM and CDR2 is ANQGSEA. The V and J ends lost 3 bases and 6 bases respectively, with 15 bases between them. The CDR3 runs 13 residues. The CDR3 DNA follows: TGCAGCGTTGAGGGGTCCTTTGGGGGCGAGCAGTACTTC. It codes for CSVEGSFGGEQYF.

This clone appeared many times. The genes are TRBV11-2 and TRBJ2-1; 11 nucleotides line up with TRBD2. The CDR3 is made up of 19 amino acids. V was clipped by 3 bases and J by 9 bases; unmatched bases: 19. Germline CDR1 reads SGHAT; CDR2 reads FQNNGV. The CDR3 region has the DNA TGTGCCAGCAGCTTCAAGGGGGCCTGGGTAGCGGGAGGGCCAGGTGAGCAGTTCTTC. Encoded protein: CASSFKGAWVAGGPGEQFF.

This clone was recorded a few times. The genes are TRBV14 and TRBJ2-7; the D gene is possibly TRBD2 (6 bases). This CDR3 contains 13 residues. V lost 2 bases to trimming and J lost 7 bases, with 12 bases between them. Germline V lookup: CDR1 SGHDN, CDR2 FVKESK. The CDR3 is CASSQWGVGEQYF. As DNA, the CDR3 is TGTGCCAGCAGCCAATGGGGGGTTGGGGAGCAGTACTTC.

The chain joins TRBV7-2 to TRBJ1-1, with D maybe TRBD1 (6 bases). Germline values: CDR1 SGHTA, CDR2 FQGNSA. The CDR3 covers 13 residues. The germline V and J ends were trimmed by 5 bases and 4 bases, with 11 bases remaining between them. The CDR3 sequence: CASSKQGGTEAFF. CDR3 in DNA: TGTGCCAGCAGCAAACAGGGTGGCACTGAAGCTTTCTTT.

The chain combines TRBV6-4 with TRBJ1-5; D remains unclear. The CDR3 is 13 residues long. CDR1 MRHNA and CDR2 SNTAGT come from the germline V gene. V was pared by 6 bases and J by 4 bases, with 10 bases between. CDR3 nucleotides: TGTGCCAGCAGCCCTGCAGAAAATCAGCCCCAGCATTTT. Translated: CASSPAENQPQHF.

The rearrangement links TRBV6-1 to TRBJ2-1; the D gene is possibly TRBD2 (5 bases). The germline CDR1 and CDR2 sequences are MNHNS and SASEGT. The V end was cut by 3 bases, the J end by 7 bases, with 10 bases between. This CDR3 contains 13 residues. The CDR3 region is CASSETWENEQFF. In nucleotides, the CDR3 is TGTGCCAGCAGTGAGACTTGGGAGAATGAGCAGTTCTTC.

The chain uses TRBV27 and TRBJ1-4, with D uncertain. The CDR3 totals 14 residues. V was clipped by 5 bases and J by 3 bases, with 10 bases between them. CDR1 is MNHEY and CDR2 is SMNVEV in the germline V gene (reference sequence). CDR3 nucleotides: TGTGCCAGCAGTCCAGGTTTAGCTAATGAAAAACTGTTTTTT. As protein: CASSPGLANEKLFF.

V usage is TRBV30 and J usage is TRBJ1-6, with no clear D. CDR1 is GTSNPN, CDR2 SVGIG, per germline (reference sequence). V was cut by 1 base and J by 9 bases, with 13 bases left in between. CDR3 length: 14 residues. As DNA, the CDR3 is TGTGCCTGGAGTGGCGGGTCGGAAAGTTCACCCCTCCACTTT. Protein: CAWSGGSESSPLHF.

This chain uses TRBV29-1 with TRBJ2-6; D gene uncertain. The germline CDR1 and CDR2 sequences are SQVTM and ANQGSEA. There are 13 residues in the CDR3. V lost 8 bases and J lost 3, with 11 bases in between. The chain's CDR3 is CSSLEVGANVLTF. DNA for the CDR3: TGCAGCTCCCTAGAGGTTGGGGCCAACGTCCTGACTTTC.

Of note for this clone: One end of the junction varies from germline; a read error may be responsible. The CDR3 is CASSFSGRNEQYF. CDR3 coding DNA: TGTGCCAGCAGCTTTAGCGGGAGGAACGAGCAGTACTTC. The V gene is TRBV5-3, the J gene TRBJ2-5; 10 bases fit TRBD2. With the DNA end fitting TRBJ2-7 better, the J assignment may be wrong. TRBV5-3 is an ORF, and what it does is uncertain. The CDR3 has 13 residues.

This chain connects TRBV18 to TRBJ2-2; the match to TRBD2 covers 11 bases. Germline V gene data show CDR1 as KGHSH and CDR2 as LQKENI. Trimming cost V 3 bases and J 4 bases; bases outside gene matches: 13. This CDR3 spans 19 amino acids. The CDR3 loop is CASSPPTGLAGGSTGELFF. The CDR3 bases are TGTGCCAGCTCACCTCCCACAGGACTAGCGGGCGGCTCCACCGGGGAGCTGTTTTTT.

V is TRBV18 and J is TRBJ2-7; no definite D call. V dropped 3 bases and J dropped 4 bases, with 25 bases sitting between them. Germline lookup yields CDR1 KGHSH and CDR2 LQKENI. The CDR3 consists of 18 residues. The CDR3 region is CASSPIARATGSSYEQYF. Written as DNA, the CDR3 is TGTGCCAGCTCACCTATCGCTCGGGCCACGGGCTCCAGTTACGAGCAGTACTTC. The full variable domain, with the rest looked up from reference TRBV18 and TRBJ2-7, is NAGVMQNPRHLVRRRGQEARLRCSPMKGHSHVYWYRQLPEEGLKFMVYLQKENIIDESGMPKERFSAEFPKEGPSILRIQQVVRGDSAAYFCASSPIARATGSSYEQYFGPGTRLTVT.

The rearrangement joins TRBV28 to TRBJ2-7; D possibly uses TRBD1 or TRBD2 (5 bases each). From germline, CDR1 is MDHEN and CDR2 SYDVKM. Trimming took 5 bases from V and 4 from J, leaving 9 bases between them. The CDR3 sequence is 12 residues long. The CDR3 here is CASSRDQYEQYF. CDR3 nucleotides: TGTGCCAGCAGTCGGGACCAATACGAGCAGTACTTC.

The chain combines TRBV7-9 with TRBJ2-1; a possible D gene is TRBD1 (5 bases). This CDR3 contains 12 residues. Trimming cost V 2 bases and J 9 bases, with 8 bases left between them. Germline assignment: CDR1 SEHNR and CDR2 FQNEAQ (reference sequence). The CDR3 sequence: CASSLKDSEQFF. The CDR3 nucleotides are TGTGCCAGCAGCTTAAAAGACAGTGAGCAGTTCTTC.

In this sample, this clone turned up many times. This specimen includes other DNA sequences encoding the same CDR3. This chain connects TRBV29-1 to TRBJ2-3; D is undetermined. This CDR3 contains 12 residues. Germline CDR1 is SQVTM and CDR2 is ANQGSEA. The V and J ends lost 4 bases and 4 bases respectively, with 9 bases between them. The CDR3 loop is CSVVLGADTQYF. The DNA for the CDR3 is TGCAGCGTTGTCTTAGGTGCAGATACGCAGTATTTT.